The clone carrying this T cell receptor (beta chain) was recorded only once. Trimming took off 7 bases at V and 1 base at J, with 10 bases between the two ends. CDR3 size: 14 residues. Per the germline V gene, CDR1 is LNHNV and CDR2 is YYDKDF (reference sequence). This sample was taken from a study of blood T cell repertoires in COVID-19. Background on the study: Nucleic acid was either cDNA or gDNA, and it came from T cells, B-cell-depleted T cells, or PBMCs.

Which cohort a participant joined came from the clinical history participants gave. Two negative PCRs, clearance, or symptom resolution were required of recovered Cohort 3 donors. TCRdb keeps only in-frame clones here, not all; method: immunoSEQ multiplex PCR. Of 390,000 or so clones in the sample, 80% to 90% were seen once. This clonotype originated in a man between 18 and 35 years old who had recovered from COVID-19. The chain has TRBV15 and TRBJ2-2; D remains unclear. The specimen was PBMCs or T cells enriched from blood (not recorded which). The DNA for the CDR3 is TGTGCCACCAAGGCCGCAGGGAACACCGGGGAGCTGTTTTTT. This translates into CATKAAGNTGELFF.